The 5 T cell receptor beta chains presented below share a single source sample, sequenced in a study of cytomegalovirus exposure and HLA in healthy donors (dated by TCRdb to the late 2010s). Receptor libraries were prepared by the immunoSEQ multiplex PCR assay. A mixture of 60 forward primers for TCR Vbeta segments and 13 reverse primers for TCR Jbeta segments was used in the multiplex PCR. TCRdb carries this immuneACCESS record with in-frame sequences only. Its versions omit some clonotypes, under half of them owing to an unresolved V gene in the studies checked, with the rest unexplained. Counted in this sample were about 200,000 clones; approximately 78% of them appeared once. Around 14% of the sample goes to the ten largest clones. The sample comprised PBMCs. All receptors come from a woman aged 25 to 39 in good health and CMV-seropositive.

This sequence joins TRBV6-6 and TRBJ2-7; no clear D gene. Germline CDR1 is MNHNY and CDR2 is SVGAGI (reference sequence). V was pared by 0 bases and J by 0 bases, with 12 bases between. The CDR3 spans 16 residues. The CDR3 nucleotides are TGTGCCAGCAGTTACTCGGTCACAGTCGACTCCTACGAGCAGTACTTC. This encodes CASSYSVTVDSYEQYF.

The V and J genes are TRBV7-2 and TRBJ2-5; D might be TRBD2 (6 bases). V was trimmed by 3 bases and J by 3 bases, leaving 11 bases between them. The CDR3 loop spans 14 amino acids. CDR1 SGHTA and CDR2 FQGNSA come from the germline V gene. The CDR3 region is CASSFLGLEETQYF. CDR3 nucleotides: TGTGCCAGCAGCTTCCTGGGACTGGAAGAGACCCAGTACTTC.

The CDR3 reads CASSEGRVEQYF. The DNA of the CDR3 is TGTGCCAGCAGTGAAGGCAGGGTAGAGCAGTACTTC. The chain couples TRBV2 to TRBJ2-7; tentatively, D is TRBD1 (5 bases). CDR1 SNHLY and CDR2 FYNNEI come from the germline V gene. The CDR3 contains 12 residues. Trimming left V 1 base short and J 7 bases short, with 8 bases between.

The rearrangement uses TRBV5-1 and TRBJ2-1; 7 positions agree with TRBD2. The CDR3 length is 14 residues. Germline lookup yields CDR1 SGHRS and CDR2 YFSETQ. The V and J ends lost 0 bases and 7 bases, in that order; junction bases with no gene match: 4. The CDR3 region is CASSLVGGSNEQFF. The DNA of the CDR3 is TGCGCCAGCAGCTTGGTCGGGGGGTCGAATGAGCAGTTCTTC.

The rearrangement joins TRBV7-9 to TRBJ1-4; possible D gene TRBD1, 6 bases. This CDR3 has 18 amino acids. V shed 5 bases and J shed 4 bases, with 23 bases lying between them. CDR1 is SEHNR and CDR2 is FQNEAQ in the germline V gene (reference sequence). CDR3: CASSPRRGSGPLNEKLFF. The CDR3 bases are TGTGCCAGCAGCCCCCGAAGGGGGTCTGGCCCCCTTAATGAAAAACTGTTTTTT.